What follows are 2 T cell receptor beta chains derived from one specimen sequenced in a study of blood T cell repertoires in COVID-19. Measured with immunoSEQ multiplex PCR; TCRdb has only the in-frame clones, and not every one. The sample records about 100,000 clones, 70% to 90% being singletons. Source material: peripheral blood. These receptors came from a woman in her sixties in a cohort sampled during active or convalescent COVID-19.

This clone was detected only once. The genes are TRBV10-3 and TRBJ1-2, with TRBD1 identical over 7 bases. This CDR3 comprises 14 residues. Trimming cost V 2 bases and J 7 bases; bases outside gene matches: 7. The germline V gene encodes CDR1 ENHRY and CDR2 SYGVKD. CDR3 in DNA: TGTGCCATCAGTGAGAGACAGGGAGGCCCTGGCTACACCTTC. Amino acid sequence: CAISERQGGPGYTF.

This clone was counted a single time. The CDR3 DNA reads TGTGCAAGTCGCCCCGACAGGGGGCCAGATACGCAGTATTTT. Amino acid sequence: CASRPDRGPDTQYF. The rearrangement links TRBV12-2 to TRBJ2-3; the listed D gene, TRBD1, was not tested against the DNA. TRBV12-2 is a known pseudogene. CDR3 length: 14 amino acids.